This passage covers 16 T cell receptor beta chains from one sample sequenced in a study of persistence of HIV-infected CD4 T cells. Cells were stimulated nonspecifically with anti-CD3/anti-CD28 magnetic beads. CD4+ T cells upregulating both CD40 ligand and CD69 were sorted as responding cells. This was the immunoSEQ version 4 assay in survey mode. Clones were read by immunoSEQ multiplex PCR, and TCRdb kept only the in-frame ones, dropping some. The sample carries under 50,000 clones, approximately 90% recorded once. No cognate antigen is known for these TCRs. Material: CD4+ T cells sorted from PBMCs after approximately 19-hour stimulation, obtained from a patient who received antiretroviral therapy. All receptors derive from an adult woman with HIV who was CMV-seropositive.

This rearrangement joins TRBV6-5 to TRBJ1-4; possibly TRBD1 for D (6 bases). CDR1 is MNHEY and CDR2 is SVGAGI in the germline V gene. With 0 bases removed from V and 7 bases from J, the gap between germline ends came to 15 bases. This CDR3 contains 16 residues. The DNA of the CDR3 is TGTGCCAGCAGTTACTCGACCGGGACATGGGGTGAAAAACTGTTTTTT. It translates to CASSYSTGTWGEKLFF.

J is TRBJ1-1 and V is TRBV30, with TRBD1 matching 7 bases. With 3 bases clipped from V and 3 bases from J, the junction kept 10 bases outside the gene matches. The CDR3 is 15 amino acids. CDR1 is GTSNPN, CDR2 SVGIG, per germline (reference sequence). CDR3 DNA: TGTGCCTGGAGCCCTCGGCTCAGGGGGTACACTGAAGCTTTCTTT. Its translation: CAWSPRLRGYTEAFF.

In DNA, the CDR3 is TGCAGCGTCAGGGGTACCGTCTACGAGCAGTACTTC. Translating gives CSVRGTVYEQYF. The chain uses TRBV29-1 and TRBJ2-7; D may be TRBD1 (6 bases). There are 12 residues in the CDR3. Germline CDR1 and CDR2: SQVTM and ANQGSEA. The V end lost 6 bases, the J end lost 3 bases, and 12 bases lay between the germline ends.

This chain connects TRBV27 to TRBJ2-7; 10 bases agree with TRBD2. There are 14 residues in the CDR3. V lost 7 bases and J lost 7; bases outside the gene matches: 10. CDR1 MNHEY and CDR2 SMNVEV come from the germline V gene (reference sequence). CDR3 DNA sequence: TGTGCCAGCACCCCCTCTAGCGGGAGAGGAGAGCAGTACTTC. Amino acid sequence: CASTPSSGRGEQYF.

This clone came up a few times. This chain joins TRBV7-2 and TRBJ2-7, with 10 bases fitting TRBD2. Losses at the gene ends were 4 bases for V and 3 bases for J; bases not matched to a gene: 9. This CDR3 has 16 amino acids. CDR1 and CDR2 from the germline V gene are SGHTA and FQGNSA. In DNA, the CDR3 is TGTGCCAGCAGCTGGGGGGCTAGCGGGGGAATCTACGAGCAGTACTTC. This translates into CASSWGASGGIYEQYF.

The V call is TRBV20-1, the J call TRBJ2-7; 7 bases line up with TRBD1. The germline gives CDR1 DFQATT, CDR2 SNEGSKA (reference sequence). The V and J ends lost 3 bases and 1 base, in that order; junction bases with no gene match: 9. This CDR3 comprises 15 residues. The CDR3 DNA reads TGCAGTGCTAGTAGGGACAGTTTGGGATCCTACGAGCAGTACTTC. Translated, it gives CSASRDSLGSYEQYF.

The rearrangement joins TRBV2 to TRBJ2-2; a possible D gene is TRBD1 (6 bases). Trimming shortened V by 7 bases and J by 4 bases, and 22 bases separated the two germline ends. Germline-derived CDR1 and CDR2 are SNHLY and FYNNEI. The CDR3 has 17 residues. CDR3 region: CASTSQQGPWGTGELFF. The CDR3 DNA reads TGTGCCAGCACTTCACAACAGGGTCCATGGGGCACCGGGGAGCTGTTTTTT.

The chain uses TRBV10-1 and TRBJ1-2; D ambiguous. Trimming removed 0 bases at V and 5 bases at J, with 7 bases between. The CDR3 has 13 residues. The germline CDR1 and CDR2 sequences are WNHNN and SYGVQD (reference sequence). The CDR3 loop is CASSESRGYGYTF. The CDR3 DNA sequence: TGCGCCAGCAGTGAGTCCCGGGGTTATGGCTACACCTTC.

The V and J genes are TRBV6-1 and TRBJ1-6; D not resolved. From germline, CDR1 is MNHNS and CDR2 SASEGT. The CDR3 covers 14 residues. V was pared by 1 base and J by 6 bases, with 7 bases between. The CDR3 here is CASSEGQANSPLHF. CDR3 in DNA: TGTGCCAGCAGTGAAGGGCAGGCTAATTCACCCCTCCACTTT.

The chain uses TRBV5-4 and TRBJ2-5; the match to TRBD2 covers 13 bases. V shed 0 bases and J 1 base; nucleotides not matched to a gene: 3. CDR3 length equals 17 residues. Germline lookup yields CDR1 SGHNT and CDR2 YYREEE (reference sequence). CDR3 residues: CASSLAGTSGVQETQYF. In DNA form, the CDR3 reads TGTGCCAGCAGCTTGGCCGGGACTAGCGGGGTCCAAGAGACCCAGTACTTC.

The CDR3 sequence is CSFSDGARGGYTF. The CDR3 bases are TGCAGCTTCTCGGACGGGGCGAGGGGTGGCTACACCTTC. The chain has TRBV29-1 and TRBJ1-2; D is possibly TRBD1 (5 bases). CDR1 and CDR2 (germline): SQVTM, ANQGSEA. The CDR3 is made up of 13 amino acids. V was pared by 8 bases and J by 7 bases, with 20 bases between. The full variable domain, its missing parts supplied by reference TRBV29-1 and TRBJ1-2, is SAVISQKPSRDICQRGTSLTIQCQVDSQVTMMFWYRQQPGQSLTLIATANQGSEATYESGFVIDKFPISRPNLTFSTLTVSNMSPEDSSIYLCSFSDGARGGYTFGSGTRLTVV.

V is TRBV2 and J is TRBJ2-6; a weak D match, TRBD1 (5 bases). V lost 3 bases to trimming and J lost 4 bases, with 10 bases between them. The length of the CDR3 is 15 residues. The germline V gene encodes CDR1 SNHLY and CDR2 FYNNEI. CDR3 DNA sequence: TGTGCCAGCAGTGACTGGGGCGCGGGGGCCAACGTCCTGACTTTC. Amino acid sequence: CASSDWGAGANVLTF.

This clone was counted once. V usage is TRBV7-3 and J usage is TRBJ2-2, with unresolved D. Germline V lookup: CDR1 SGHTA, CDR2 FQGTGA. CDR3 length: 14 amino acids. With 4 bases removed from V and 4 bases from J, the gap between germline ends came to 10 bases. The CDR3 DNA sequence: TGTGCCAGCAGCTCCCAGGAGTTCACCGGGGAGCTGTTTTTT. Its translation is CASSSQEFTGELFF.

V usage is TRBV28 and J usage is TRBJ1-2; possible D gene TRBD1, 6 bases. Germline V CDR1 and CDR2: MDHEN, SYDVKM. The CDR3 has 14 amino acids. V was shortened by 8 bases and J by 4 bases, with 17 bases between the two germline ends. DNA of the CDR3: TGTGCCAGCCGCAGGGGCGGCGACCTCTATGGCTACACCTTC. Residues: CASRRGGDLYGYTF.

The J gene is TRBJ2-6, the V gene TRBV27; the D is unclear. CDR3 length: 14 amino acids. CDR1 and CDR2 from the germline V gene are MNHEY and SMNVEV (reference sequence). Trimming removed 3 bases at V and 4 bases at J, with 7 bases between. The CDR3 region is CASSLFAGANVLTF. Here the CDR3 DNA reads TGTGCCAGCAGTTTGTTCGCCGGGGCCAACGTCCTGACTTTC.

The rearrangement joins TRBV28 to TRBJ1-1, with D possibly being TRBD1 (6 bases). This CDR3 contains 14 residues. CDR1 and CDR2 from the germline V gene are MDHEN and SYDVKM. V was clipped by 8 bases and J by 1 base, with 14 bases between them. This CDR3 reads CASWGAAENTEAFF. CDR3 DNA: TGTGCCAGCTGGGGGGCTGCTGAGAACACTGAAGCTTTCTTT.